This TCR beta chain was sequenced during a study of blood T cell repertoires in COVID-19. Study details: There were acute and convalescent COVID-19 samples, and they came from the United States, Italy and Spain. Sources were T cells, B-cell-depleted T cells, or PBMCs; the material itself was cDNA or gDNA.

The table lists this clone with many counts. Source study methods: Estimation of nucleated cell counts relied on the amplification of reference gene primers. TCRdb keeps only in-frame clones here, not all; method: immunoSEQ multiplex PCR. V, J and clone size were drawn from that table, and D and trimming were deduced from the DNA. The table has around 220,000 clones, roughly 80% seen once. Germline CDR1 MNHEY, CDR2 SVGAGI. The CDR3 runs to 13 residues. Deletions cut 8 bases from V and 1 base from J, with 11 bases between. This TCR derives from a middle-aged woman with active or convalescent COVID-19. This chain links TRBV6-5 with TRBJ1-1; D ambiguous. The source material was peripheral blood. CDR3 coding DNA: TGTGCCAGCCAATGGTACAGGAACACTGAAGCTTTCTTT. Protein product: CASQWYRNTEAFF.